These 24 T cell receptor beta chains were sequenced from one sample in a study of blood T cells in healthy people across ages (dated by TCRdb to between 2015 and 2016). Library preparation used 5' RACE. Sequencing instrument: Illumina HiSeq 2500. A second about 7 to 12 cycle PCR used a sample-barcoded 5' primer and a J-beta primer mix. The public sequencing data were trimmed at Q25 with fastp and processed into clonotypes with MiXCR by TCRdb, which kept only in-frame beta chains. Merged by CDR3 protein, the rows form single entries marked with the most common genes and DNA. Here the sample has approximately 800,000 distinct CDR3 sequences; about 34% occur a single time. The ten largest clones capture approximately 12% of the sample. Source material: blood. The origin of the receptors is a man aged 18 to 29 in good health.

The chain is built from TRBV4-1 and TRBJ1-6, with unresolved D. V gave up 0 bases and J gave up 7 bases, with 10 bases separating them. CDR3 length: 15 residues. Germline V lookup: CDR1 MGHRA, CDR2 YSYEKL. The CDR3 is CASSQDGPGNSPLHF. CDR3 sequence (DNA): TGCGCCAGCAGCCAAGATGGGCCAGGAAATTCACCCCTCCACTTT.

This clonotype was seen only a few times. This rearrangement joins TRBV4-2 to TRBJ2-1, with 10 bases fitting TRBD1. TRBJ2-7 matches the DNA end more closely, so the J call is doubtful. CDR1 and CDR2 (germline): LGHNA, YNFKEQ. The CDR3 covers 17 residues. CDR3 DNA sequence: TGTGCCAGCAGCCAGTTGACAGGGGGCTCGACTTACAATGAGCAGTACTTC. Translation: CASSQLTGGSTYNEQYF.

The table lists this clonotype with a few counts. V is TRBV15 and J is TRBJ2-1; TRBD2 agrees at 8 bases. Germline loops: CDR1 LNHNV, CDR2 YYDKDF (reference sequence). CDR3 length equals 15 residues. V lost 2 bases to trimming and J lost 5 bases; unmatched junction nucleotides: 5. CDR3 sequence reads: CATSRTGGENNEQFF. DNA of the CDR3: TGTGCCACCAGCAGAACGGGGGGGGAGAACAATGAGCAGTTCTTC.

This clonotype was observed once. Here the CDR3 reads CASSPRTGHYGYTF. The CDR3 DNA follows: TGTGCCAGCAGCCCTAGGACAGGGCACTATGGCTACACCTTC. The chain joins TRBV7-8 to TRBJ1-2; TRBD1 matches at 8 bases. The V and J ends lost 5 bases and 3 bases, in that order; junction bases with no gene match: 5. The CDR3 consists of 14 residues. The V gene's germline CDR1 is SGHVS and CDR2 FQNEAQ.

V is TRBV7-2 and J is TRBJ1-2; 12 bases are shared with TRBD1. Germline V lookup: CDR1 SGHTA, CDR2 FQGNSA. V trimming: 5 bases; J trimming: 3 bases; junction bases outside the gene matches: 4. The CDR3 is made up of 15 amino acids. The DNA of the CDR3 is TGTGCCAGCAGCCGGGACAGGGGGCCTGACTATGGCTACACCTTC. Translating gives CASSRDRGPDYGYTF.

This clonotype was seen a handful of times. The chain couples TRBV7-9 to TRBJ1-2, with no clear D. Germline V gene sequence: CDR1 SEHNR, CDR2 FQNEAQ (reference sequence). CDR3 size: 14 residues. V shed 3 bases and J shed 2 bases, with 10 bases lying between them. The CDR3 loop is CASSFLQRNYGYTF. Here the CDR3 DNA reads TGTGCCAGCAGCTTCCTGCAGCGAAACTATGGCTACACCTTC. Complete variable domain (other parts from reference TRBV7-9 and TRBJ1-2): DTGVSQNPRHKITKRGQNVTFRCDPISEHNRLYWYRQTLGQGPEFLTYFQNEAQLEKSRLLSDRFSAERPKGSFSTLEIQRTEQGDSAMYLCASSFLQRNYGYTFGSGTRLTVV.

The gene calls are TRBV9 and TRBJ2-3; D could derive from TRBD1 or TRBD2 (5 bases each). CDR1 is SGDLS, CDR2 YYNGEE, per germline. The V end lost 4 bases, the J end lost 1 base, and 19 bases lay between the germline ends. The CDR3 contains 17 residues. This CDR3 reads CASSIGSGTHRTDTQYF. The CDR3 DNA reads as TGTGCCAGCAGCATTGGGTCCGGGACCCACCGCACAGATACGCAGTATTTT.

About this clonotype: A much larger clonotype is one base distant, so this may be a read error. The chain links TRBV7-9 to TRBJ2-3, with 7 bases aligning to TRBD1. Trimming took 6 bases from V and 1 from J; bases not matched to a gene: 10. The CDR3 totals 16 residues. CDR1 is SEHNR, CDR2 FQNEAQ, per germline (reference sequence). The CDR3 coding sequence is TGTGCCAGCAGAACAACGGCAGGGGGTGGCACAGATACGCAGTATTTT. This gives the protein CASRTTAGGGTDTQYF.

The DNA of the CDR3 is TGTGCCAGCACCGAGGGGTCCCATAGCAATCAGCCCCAGCATTTT. It yields the protein CASTEGSHSNQPQHF. The rearrangement uses TRBV2 and TRBJ1-5; TRBD1 is a possible D gene (5 bases). CDR3 length equals 15 residues. In germline, CDR1 is SNHLY, CDR2 FYNNEI. V was trimmed by 7 bases and J by 0 bases, leaving 13 bases between them. Based on the CDR3 plus reference TRBV2 and TRBJ1-5, the full variable domain is EPEVTQTPSHQVTQMGQEVILRCVPISNHLYFYWYRQILGQKVEFLVSFYNNEISEKSEIFDDQFSVERPDGSNFTLKIRSTKLEDSAMYFCASTEGSHSNQPQHFGDGTRLSIL.

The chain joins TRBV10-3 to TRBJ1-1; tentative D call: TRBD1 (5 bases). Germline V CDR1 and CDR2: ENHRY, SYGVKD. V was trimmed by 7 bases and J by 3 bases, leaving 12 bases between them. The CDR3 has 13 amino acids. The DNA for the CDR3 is TGTGCCATCACCGGAGGAGGGGACACTGAAGCTTTCTTT. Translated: CAITGGGDTEAFF.

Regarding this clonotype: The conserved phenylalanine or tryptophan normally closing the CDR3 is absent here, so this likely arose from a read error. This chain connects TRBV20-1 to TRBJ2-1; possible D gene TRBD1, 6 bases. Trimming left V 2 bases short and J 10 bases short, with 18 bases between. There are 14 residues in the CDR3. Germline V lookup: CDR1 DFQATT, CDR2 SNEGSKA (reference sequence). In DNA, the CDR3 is TGCAGTGCTAGACTTATACAGGGTGGTTGGGAGCAGTTCTTG. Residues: CSARLIQGGWEQFL.

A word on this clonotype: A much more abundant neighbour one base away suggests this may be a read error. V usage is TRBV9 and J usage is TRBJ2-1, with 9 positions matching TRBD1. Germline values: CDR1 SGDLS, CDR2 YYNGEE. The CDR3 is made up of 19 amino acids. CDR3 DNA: TGTGCCTGCAGCGTAGTGGGACAGGGCCTTTTGAGCTCCTACAATGAGCAGTTCTTC. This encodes CACSVVGQGLLSSYNEQFF.

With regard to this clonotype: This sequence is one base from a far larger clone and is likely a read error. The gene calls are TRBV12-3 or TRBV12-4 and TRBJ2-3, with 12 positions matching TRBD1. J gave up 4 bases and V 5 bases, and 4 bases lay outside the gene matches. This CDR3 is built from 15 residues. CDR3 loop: CASSPGTGGADTQYF. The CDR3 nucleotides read TGTGCCAGCAGTCCTGGGACAGGGGGCGCAGATACGCAGTATTTT.

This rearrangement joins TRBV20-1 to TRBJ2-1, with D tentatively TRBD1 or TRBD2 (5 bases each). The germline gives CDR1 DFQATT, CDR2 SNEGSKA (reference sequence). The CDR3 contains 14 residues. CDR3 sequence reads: CRGVGDPSGNEQFF. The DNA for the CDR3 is TGCAGGGGGGTAGGGGACCCCTCGGGGAATGAGCAGTTCTTC.

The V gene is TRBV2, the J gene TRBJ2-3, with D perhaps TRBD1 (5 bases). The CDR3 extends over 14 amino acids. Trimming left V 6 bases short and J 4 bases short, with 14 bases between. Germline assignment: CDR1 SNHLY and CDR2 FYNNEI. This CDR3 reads CASRGQGPSDTQYF. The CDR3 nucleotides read TGTGCCAGCAGGGGGCAGGGCCCCTCAGATACGCAGTATTTT.

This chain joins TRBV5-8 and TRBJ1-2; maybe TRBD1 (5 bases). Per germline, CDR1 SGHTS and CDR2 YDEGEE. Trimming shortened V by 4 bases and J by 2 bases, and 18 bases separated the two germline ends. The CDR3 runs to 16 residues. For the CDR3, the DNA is TGTGCCAGCAGCCAGGGCCCCGTCGAGAGGAACTATGGCTACACCTTC. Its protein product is CASSQGPVERNYGYTF. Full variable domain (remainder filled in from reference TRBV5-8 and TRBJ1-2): EAGVTQSPTHLIKTRGQQATLRCSPISGHTSVYWYQQALGLGLQFLLWYDEGEERNRGNFPPRFSGRQFPNYSSELNVNALELEDSALYLCASSQGPVERNYGYTFGSGTRLTVV.

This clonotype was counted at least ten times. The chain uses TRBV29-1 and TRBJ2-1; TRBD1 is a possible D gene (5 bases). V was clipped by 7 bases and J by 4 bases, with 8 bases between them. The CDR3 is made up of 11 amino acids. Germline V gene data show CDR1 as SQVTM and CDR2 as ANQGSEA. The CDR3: CSGGQYNEQFF. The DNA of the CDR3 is TGCAGCGGAGGACAATACAATGAGCAGTTCTTC.

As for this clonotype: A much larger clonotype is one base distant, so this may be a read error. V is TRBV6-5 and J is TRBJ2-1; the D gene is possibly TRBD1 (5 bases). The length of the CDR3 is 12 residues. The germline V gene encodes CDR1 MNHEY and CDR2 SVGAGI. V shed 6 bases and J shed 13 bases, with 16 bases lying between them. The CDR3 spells CASRKTEETQFF. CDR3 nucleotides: TGTGCCAGCAGGAAGACAGAAGAGACCCAGTTCTTC.

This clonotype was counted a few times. The DNA for the CDR3 is TGTGCCAGCAGGTCTACAGGGTCGCGAGGCTACACCTTC. This codes for CASRSTGSRGYTF. This chain uses TRBV5-6 with TRBJ1-2, with a tentative D call TRBD1 (6 bases). Germline assignment: CDR1 SGHDT and CDR2 YYEEEE. The CDR3 extends over 13 amino acids. Deletions cut 5 bases from V and 8 bases from J, with 16 bases between.

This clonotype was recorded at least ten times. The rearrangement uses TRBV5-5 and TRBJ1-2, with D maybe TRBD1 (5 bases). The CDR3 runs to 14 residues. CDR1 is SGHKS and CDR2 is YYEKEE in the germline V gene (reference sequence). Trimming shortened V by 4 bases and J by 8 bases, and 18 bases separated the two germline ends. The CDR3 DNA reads TGTGCCAGCAGCCTAGGACACTCTCCGCAGGGCTACACCTTC. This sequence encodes CASSLGHSPQGYTF.

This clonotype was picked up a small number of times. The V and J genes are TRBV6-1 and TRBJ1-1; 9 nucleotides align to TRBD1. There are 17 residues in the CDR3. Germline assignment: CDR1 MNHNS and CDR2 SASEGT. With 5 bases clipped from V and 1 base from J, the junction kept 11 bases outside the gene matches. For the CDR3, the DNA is TGTGCCAGCAGTATAACAGGGGGCCCGGCCCAGAACACTGAAGCTTTCTTT. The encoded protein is CASSITGGPAQNTEAFF.

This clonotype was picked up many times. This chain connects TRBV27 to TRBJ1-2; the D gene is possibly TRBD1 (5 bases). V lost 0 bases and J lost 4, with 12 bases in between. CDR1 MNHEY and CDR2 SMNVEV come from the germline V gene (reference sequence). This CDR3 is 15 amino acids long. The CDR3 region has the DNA TGTGCCAGCAGTTTATCGGGCAGGGTAGGCTATGGCTACACCTTC. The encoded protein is CASSLSGRVGYGYTF.

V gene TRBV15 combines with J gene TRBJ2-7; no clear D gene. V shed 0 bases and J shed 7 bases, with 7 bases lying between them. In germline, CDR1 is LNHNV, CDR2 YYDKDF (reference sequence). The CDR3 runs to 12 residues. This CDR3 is CATSRDYNEQYF. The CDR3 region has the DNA TGTGCCACCAGCAGAGATTACAATGAGCAGTACTTC.

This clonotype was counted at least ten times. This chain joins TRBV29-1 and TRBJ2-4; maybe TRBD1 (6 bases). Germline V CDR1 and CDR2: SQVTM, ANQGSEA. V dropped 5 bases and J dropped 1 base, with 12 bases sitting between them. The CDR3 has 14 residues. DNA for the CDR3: TGCAGCGTTCAATACCAGGGGGCCAAAAACATTCAGTACTTC. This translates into CSVQYQGAKNIQYF.